This T cell receptor beta chain was sequenced for a study of shared clonotypes between healthy human individuals (dated by TCRdb to the early 2020s). Concerning the study at large: The cohort comprised two women and a few men aged 18 to 49 years. Different laboratories and diverse techniques were used to prepare libraries and sequence TCR repertoires, to increase sequencing depth and limit assay-specific biases. For each donor, CD4 naive and CD4 memory were each run on three plates, CD8 naive on two plates, and CD8 memory on one plate. Between about 0.9 and 10 billion PBMCs per donor were obtained by leukapheresis. To estimate repertoire size and how much clonotype sharing occurs between individuals, the study deeply sequenced the blood TCR repertoires of five healthy adults. Paper-wide results and their limitations: Sampling was restricted to blood, and TCR repertoires in tissues likely differ from the TCR repertoires found in blood. Because the study included a small number of donors, the genetic and exposure-history diversity represented was limited. Estimated clonotype richness was generally larger for naive than for memory subsets. About 5% of naive CD4, around 3.6% of naive CD8, approximately 2.2% of memory CD4, and about 0.4% of memory CD8 clonotypes were shared across a few donors. Higher generation probabilities were observed for clonotypes shared by all four sorted-subset donors than for non-shared clonotypes. Based on pairwise subsampling, the degree of clonotype sharing among donors was expected to be affected by sequencing depth. Even with the large sequencing depth, rarefaction of the sorted-subset datasets indicated that sequencing was incomplete.

TCR CDR3 regions were amplified from genomic DNA by multiplex PCR using the deep immunoSEQ assay. Extracted genomic DNA from each cell subset was distributed evenly across all wells of several immunoSEQ 96-well plates, and each plate was treated as a replicate. Each replicate PCR for sorted subsets received about 220 ng genomic DNA, equal to tens of thousands of T cell genomes. Purified libraries were measured with a Qubit 3.0 fluorometer, size-checked on a Bioanalyzer 2100, and measured again with the KAPA Library Quantification kit. Every immunoSEQ 96-well plate was sequenced on a dedicated single-read 150-cycle Illumina NextSeq 550 flow cell. Turning to the authors' computational methods: Because only junctional sequences without quality scores were contained in the immunoSEQ output, filtering matching that applied to full-length reads could not be performed. To assign V/J genes and CDR3, sequences were annotated using PyIR, a Python wrapper for IgBLAST v1.9, with IMGT germline references. Reads were filtered out if the reads had weak V/J assignments (E-value above 1e-6), no CDR3, stop codons, out-of-frame junctions, or ambiguous translated residues. V3J clonotypes were defined as sequences sharing the same inferred V gene, J gene, and CDR3 amino acid sequence. To compute the percentage overlap between repertoires, the number of shared unique clonotypes was divided by the size of the smaller repertoire. Richness of each repertoire was evaluated using RTK rarefaction, the Chao1 estimator, and Recon v2.1 estimates of unobserved clonotypes. OLGA was used to compute generation probabilities for all TCRbeta clonotypes that the gDNA method yielded from a handful of donors. Imported from immuneACCESS, the table was reduced by TCRdb to in-frame sequences with V and J called. These copies leave out some clones; in studies compared against another copy, an unresolved V gene accounts for under half, and the cause of the remainder is not known. V and J calls and clone size are copied from that table; D and trimming were computed from the DNA. This sample comprises more than 2 million clones, 90% to 95% of them detected only once. The top ten clonotypes cover around 0.13% of the sample.

Donors were healthy HIV-negative adults with no recently reported acute infections or vaccinations. Every donor was a Caucasian adult residing in Nashville, Tennessee, USA. CD4+ T cells were enriched by magnetic negative selection, after which naive cells were positively selected on CD45RA and the negative fraction was taken as the memory subset. Blood was collected by leukapheresis, and PBMCs were isolated by Ficoll-Histopaque density gradient centrifugation and then cryopreserved in liquid nitrogen vapor phase. Analytical flow cytometry was used to check the purity and quantity of each magnetically sorted T cell population. From each sorted fraction, genomic DNA was isolated and quantified by UV absorbance on a Nanodrop 2000c. According to the germline V gene (reference sequence), CDR1 reads PRHDT and CDR2 reads FYEKMQ. The CDR3 has 15 amino acids, counting the end cysteine and phenylalanine. The DNA shown is the 45-base CDR3, in frame from base 1. Ends trimmed: V by 4 bases, J by 6 bases; bases unmatched to a gene: 11.

About this clone: What this receptor recognizes is not known. No base quality values were provided; no much bigger clone lies one nucleotide off.

The rearrangement joined TRBV13 to TRBJ1-2; 7 middle bases align to TRBD1. This clonotype was obtained from a man younger than 35 in good health. Sequencing was carried out using naive CD4+ T cells sorted from blood. The label giving this sample's cell subset or site can be read as: CD45RA+ positively selected. This receptor carries the CDR3 CASSYRGQGVDGYTF. The DNA is as follows: TGTGCCAGCAGCTATCGCGGGCAGGGGGTGGATGGCTACACCTTC.